The TCR beta chain under discussion was sequenced for a study of T cell changes during pregnancy in multiple sclerosis. After removal of 6 bases from V and 5 bases from J, the junction contained 13 bases not matched to a gene. This CDR3 spans 17 amino acids. The germline V gene has CDR1 SEHNR and CDR2 FQNEAQ (reference sequence). Repertoires were generated with immunoSEQ multiplex PCR, while TCRdb's copy carries only in-frame clones and drops some. The repertoire holds approximately 33,000 clones, with about 90% as singletons. This receptor was obtained from a female donor in good health, enrolled as a control in a pregnancy study. Sequenced here: CD4+ T cells from peripheral blood mononuclear cells, sampled in the first trimester of pregnancy. The V and J genes are TRBV7-9 and TRBJ2-5, with TRBD2 matching 12 bases. The CDR3 DNA follows: TGTGCCAGCAGAGGATGGGCTAGCGGGGGGGTCGGGGAGACCCAGTACTTC. This sequence encodes CASRGWASGGVGETQYF.